The 27 T cell receptor beta chains in this list originate from one sample, sequenced in a study of read filtering for tumor transcriptome and immune sequencing. This library used around 0.4 ug RNA and molecular barcoded adaptors spanning alpha/delta and beta/gamma chains. TCRdb used MiXCR to reprocess the reads, holding one entry per CDR3 protein. The table lists 75,000 to 95,000 distinct CDR3 sequences, about 22% of them singletons, with around 10% in the top ten. The sample consisted of a population of CD138-negative cells sorted from bone marrow. The receptors shown here come from a donor older than 35 with multiple myeloma.

This clonotype rates as medium-sized. The J gene is TRBJ2-1, the V gene TRBV6-2 or TRBV6-3, with D unclear. This CDR3 has 13 amino acids. CDR1 and CDR2 from the germline V gene are MNHEY and SVGEGT. Trimming stripped 2 bases from V and 6 bases from J, with 8 bases between. The CDR3 region is CASSYVRFNEQFF. The DNA for the CDR3 is TGTGCCAGCAGTTACGTCAGATTCAATGAGCAGTTCTTC.

There are many counts of this clonotype. The rearrangement uses TRBV7-2 and TRBJ2-3; D remains ambiguous. V gave up 5 bases and J gave up 10 bases, with 16 bases separating them. Germline lookup yields CDR1 SGHTA and CDR2 FQGNSA. CDR3 length equals 13 residues. CDR3 region: CASSQTLRLSQYF. The CDR3, as DNA: TGTGCCAGCAGCCAAACTCTTAGGCTTTCGCAGTATTTT.

This clonotype has ten or more counts. The rearrangement uses TRBV7-2 and TRBJ2-5; 14 bases are shared with TRBD2. With 8 bases clipped from V and 5 bases from J, the junction kept 4 bases outside the gene matches. The CDR3 totals 14 residues. Germline CDR1 and CDR2: SGHTA and FQGNSA. Written as DNA, the CDR3 is TGTGCCAGCGGACTAGCGGGGGGCCGGGAGACCCAGTACTTC. Translating it yields CASGLAGGRETQYF.

This clonotype was seen repeatedly, ten times or more. This chain links TRBV20-1 with TRBJ2-3; D could derive from TRBD1 or TRBD2 (6 bases each). CDR3 length: 15 residues. V was trimmed by 1 base and J by 2 bases, leaving 13 bases between them. The V gene's germline CDR1 is DFQATT and CDR2 SNEGSKA (reference sequence). The CDR3 DNA reads TGCAGTGCTAGAGTCGGGGGACACCTCACAGATACGCAGTATTTT. Its protein product is CSARVGGHLTDTQYF.

The sample holds many counts of this clonotype. This chain links TRBV12-3 or TRBV12-4 with TRBJ2-7, with 8 bases that match TRBD2. This CDR3 contains 14 residues. Losses at the gene ends were 3 bases for V and 0 bases for J; bases not matched to a gene: 1. CDR3 in amino acids: CASSLAGGSYEQYF. The CDR3 nucleotides read TGTGCCAGCAGTTTGGCGGGGGGCTCCTACGAGCAGTACTTC.

This clonotype was seen at least ten times. The chain couples TRBV15 to TRBJ2-3; D not resolved. Trimming removed 0 bases from V and 7 bases from J, with 5 bases in between. The CDR3 is 12 amino acids. From germline, CDR1 is LNHNV and CDR2 YYDKDF (reference sequence). This CDR3 is CATSRDLHTQYF. Written as DNA, the CDR3 is TGTGCCACCAGCAGAGATCTCCATACGCAGTATTTT.

V is TRBV27 and J is TRBJ1-5; the D gene is possibly TRBD1 (6 bases). The CDR3 is 13 amino acids. The V end lost 5 bases, the J end lost 7 bases, and 12 bases lay between the germline ends. In germline, CDR1 is MNHEY, CDR2 SMNVEV (reference sequence). The CDR3 spells CASSKNRVQPQHF. CDR3 in DNA: TGTGCCAGCAGTAAAAACAGGGTACAGCCCCAGCATTTT.

Ten or more counts support this clonotype. The chain joins TRBV5-1 to TRBJ1-5; D might be TRBD1 (6 bases). This CDR3 is built from 15 residues. V lost 1 base to trimming and J lost 3 bases, with 11 bases between them. The germline CDR1 and CDR2 sequences are SGHRS and YFSETQ. The CDR3 spells CASSLTGQLNQPQHF. The CDR3 DNA reads TGCGCCAGCAGCTTGACGGGACAACTCAATCAGCCCCAGCATTTT.

By its share, this clonotype is medium-sized. The V and J genes are TRBV7-9 and TRBJ1-1, with no clear D. This CDR3 is 14 amino acids long. The germline V gene encodes CDR1 SEHNR and CDR2 FQNEAQ (reference sequence). The V end was cut by 4 bases, the J end by 1 base, with 10 bases between. The CDR3 DNA is TGTGCCAGCAGCTCGCCTACGGCGAACACTGAAGCTTTCTTT. It is translated as CASSSPTANTEAFF.

Note on this clonotype: A clone one base away is much larger, so this may be a read error. The CDR3 bases are TGCAGTGCTAGAGCTAAACAGTTCTCTGGGACCAACGTCCTGACTTTC. Residues: CSARAKQFSGTNVLTF. This chain joins TRBV20-1 and TRBJ2-6; D remains unclear. CDR3 size: 16 residues. Germline V gene data show CDR1 as DFQATT and CDR2 as SNEGSKA (reference sequence).

In regard to this clonotype: The germline gene is not matched at one end of the junction; a read error may be the cause. The chain combines TRBV7-8 with TRBJ2-2; D might be TRBD1 (6 bases). The germline V gene has CDR1 SGHVS and CDR2 FQNEAQ. The CDR3 covers 16 residues. CDR3 protein: CASSLMTGITAGEPFF. The CDR3, as DNA: TGTGCCAGCAGCTTAATGACAGGAATCACAGCAGGGGAGCCGTTTTTT.

This clonotype was detected many times. V gene TRBV28 combines with J gene TRBJ1-1; the D gene is possibly TRBD1 (5 bases). The CDR3 is 13 amino acids. Germline CDR1 and CDR2: MDHEN and SYDVKM. Trimming removed 2 bases from V and 9 bases from J, with 13 bases in between. The DNA for the CDR3 is TGTGCCAGCAGTTTAGATGACAGAGCCCAAGCTTTCTTT. Protein product: CASSLDDRAQAFF.

As concerns this clonotype: This CDR3 is missing its conserved last phenylalanine or tryptophan, likely due to a read error. This chain connects TRBV27 to TRBJ1-5; D not resolved. Germline CDR1 and CDR2: MNHEY and SMNVEV (reference sequence). Trimming shortened V by 3 bases and J by 3 bases, and 9 bases separated the two germline ends. CDR3 length equals 14 residues. Here the CDR3 DNA reads TGTGCCAGCAGTTTCCTTGGATACAATCAGCCCCAGCATCTT. Protein sequence: CASSFLGYNQPQHL.

Regarding this clonotype: Possible read error: a much larger clone is one base away. The gene calls are TRBV27 and TRBJ2-5; a weak D match, TRBD1 (6 bases). This CDR3 has 13 residues. The germline V gene encodes CDR1 MNHEY and CDR2 SMNVEV (reference sequence). CDR3 protein: CASRTYREDTQYF. The CDR3 DNA follows: TGTGCCAGCAGGACCTACAGGGAAGATACCCAGTACTTC.

The rearrangement joins TRBV5-1 to TRBJ2-1, with D possibly being TRBD1 or TRBD2 (5 bases each). Looked up from germline, CDR1 is SGHRS and CDR2 is YFSETQ. This CDR3 is built from 16 residues. The ends were cut back, 2 bases at V and 9 bases at J, with 21 bases in the middle. The CDR3 DNA is TGCGCCAGCAGCTTTAGTGGGACGAGGGCAAGGGGTGAGCAGTTCTTC. Amino acid sequence: CASSFSGTRARGEQFF.

Ten or more counts support this clonotype. This chain connects TRBV5-1 to TRBJ2-5, with 9 positions matching TRBD1. This CDR3 is built from 17 residues. CDR1 is SGHRS and CDR2 is YFSETQ in the germline V gene. V trimming: 4 bases; J trimming: 4 bases; junction bases outside the gene matches: 14. As DNA, the CDR3 is TGCGCCAGCAGCCGAATACAAACAGGGGGCTTTGGAGAGACCCAGTACTTC. Translating it yields CASSRIQTGGFGETQYF.

Comments on this clonotype: Just one base apart from a much larger clone, this may be a read error. The CDR3 spells CASIHGTGITVELFF. DNA of the CDR3: TGTGCCAGCATCCACGGGACAGGGATCACCGTGGAGCTGTTTTTT. The chain links TRBV12-3 or TRBV12-4 to TRBJ2-2, with TRBD1 matching 9 bases. This CDR3 spans 15 amino acids.

In regard to this clonotype: A read error may be the cause here, since a much bigger clone is one base away. V usage is TRBV4-1 and J usage is TRBJ2-5; D could derive from TRBD1 or TRBD2 (5 bases each). Germline CDR1 MGHRA, CDR2 YSYEKL. This CDR3 contains 16 residues. Here the CDR3 reads CASSHPGTPSQETQHF. CDR3 DNA sequence: TGCGCCAGCAGCCACCCCGGGACCCCGAGCCAAGAGACCCAGCACTTC.

This clonotype showed up many times. The genes are TRBV6-6 and TRBJ2-7; D might be TRBD2 (6 bases). This CDR3 spans 14 amino acids. Germline V gene sequence: CDR1 MNHNY, CDR2 SVGAGI (reference sequence). The V end lost 7 bases, the J end lost 3 bases, and 16 bases lay between the germline ends. The CDR3 region is CASTRPGGNYEQYF. CDR3 nucleotide sequence: TGTGCCAGCACCCGACCCGGGGGTAACTACGAGCAGTACTTC.

On this clonotype: A much larger clone lies one base from this, so it may be a read error. This chain links TRBV12-3 or TRBV12-4 with TRBJ2-6; 7 nucleotides line up with TRBD1. The CDR3 length is 15 residues. The CDR3 is CASRYRGTGASVLTF. CDR3 in DNA: TGTGCCAGCAGATACAGGGGCACTGGGGCCAGCGTCCTGACTTTC.

This clonotype was counted only a few times. The chain joins TRBV28 to TRBJ1-5; maybe TRBD1 (6 bases). The CDR3 covers 16 residues. CDR1 and CDR2 (germline): MDHEN, SYDVKM. V was clipped by 3 bases and J by 3 bases, with 15 bases between them. The CDR3 DNA is TGTGCCAGCAGTTTCGTGGGGGCCTCTTCCAATCAGCCCCAGCATTTT. It codes for CASSFVGASSNQPQHF.

This clonotype has ten or more counts. The chain has TRBV20-1 and TRBJ1-1; 9 bases are shared with TRBD1. Trimming cost V 6 bases and J 4 bases; bases outside gene matches: 9. This CDR3 contains 14 residues. The V gene's germline CDR1 is DFQATT and CDR2 SNEGSKA (reference sequence). The DNA of the CDR3 is TGCAGTGCGCCCAGGGGACAGGGTGGCACTGAAGCTTTCTTT. Its protein is CSAPRGQGGTEAFF.

This clonotype occurred many times. The chain carries TRBV4-1 and TRBJ2-1; perhaps TRBD1 as D (6 bases). V was clipped by 1 base and J by 4 bases, with 11 bases between them. Germline assignment: CDR1 MGHRA and CDR2 YSYEKL. This CDR3 spans 15 amino acids. Here the CDR3 DNA reads TGCGCCAGCAGCCAAGTAAAGAGGGGGTACAATGAGCAGTTCTTC. The encoded protein is CASSQVKRGYNEQFF.

This clonotype has at least ten counts. This rearrangement joins TRBV6-5 to TRBJ1-1; 8 positions match TRBD1. CDR3 length: 15 amino acids. Trimming at V came to 6 bases and at J to 1 base, leaving 7 bases not matched to a gene. The germline CDR1 and CDR2 sequences are MNHEY and SVGAGI. CDR3 coding DNA: TGTGCCAGCAGACCCGACAGGGGAACGAACACTGAAGCTTTCTTT. Protein product: CASRPDRGTNTEAFF.

This clonotype has ten or more counts. CDR3 amino acids: CASSHKYEQYF. In nucleotides, the CDR3 is TGTGCCAGCAGCCATAAATACGAGCAGTACTTC. This chain uses TRBV28 with TRBJ2-7; no clear D gene. The germline CDR1 and CDR2 sequences are MDHEN and SYDVKM. The V gene lost 6 bases and the J gene lost 4 bases, with 7 bases spanning the gap. The CDR3 loop spans 11 amino acids.

This clonotype was seen at least ten times. This chain joins TRBV20-1 and TRBJ1-1; D may be TRBD1 (5 bases). CDR3 size: 15 residues. Germline CDR1 reads DFQATT; CDR2 reads SNEGSKA (reference sequence). The V and J ends lost 3 bases and 3 bases respectively, with 17 bases between them. The CDR3 region is CSARGTVGVYTEAFF. Here the CDR3 DNA reads TGCAGTGCTAGGGGGACGGTAGGAGTTTACACTGAAGCTTTCTTT.

This clonotype was found a few times. The chain recombines TRBV5-6 with TRBJ2-1, with D unclear. Looked up from germline, CDR1 is SGHDT and CDR2 is YYEEEE. Trimming left V 6 bases short and J 7 bases short, with 11 bases between. This CDR3 has 12 residues. CDR3 amino acids: CASTLMGNEQFF. The CDR3 DNA is TGTGCCAGCACCCTAATGGGGAATGAGCAGTTCTTC. The entire variable domain, with the rest obtained from reference TRBV5-6 and TRBJ2-1, is as follows: DAGVTQSPTHLIKTRGQQVTLRCSPKSGHDTVSWYQQALGQGPQFIFQYYEEEERQRGNFPDRFSGHQFPNYSSELNVNALLLGDSALYLCASTLMGNEQFFGPGTRLTVL.